This T cell receptor (beta chain) originates from a study of blood T cell repertoires in COVID-19 (TCRdb year 2020). Looking at the study overall: Samples covering the acute and convalescent phases of COVID-19 were provided by collaborators in the United States, Italy and Spain. Nearly every sample came with metadata listing a de-identified subject ID, COVID-19 status, age in years and sex. Subjects who had been exposed to COVID-19, were actively infected with it, or had recovered from it provided the deeply sampled blood TCRbeta repertoires that made up the dataset. Where available, HLA class I and class II types were obtained from metadata supplied by the sample provider rather than from assay-based typing. The repertoires were released in a freely available public database meant as a resource for research on the immune response to SARS-CoV-2. The samples were drawn from the first 160 participants of the ongoing ImmuneRACE study and from some 1,300 subjects provided by 6 global collaborators. The material from the prospective study consisted of cDNA or gDNA derived from T cells, B-cell-depleted T cells, or PBMCs.

V is shortened by 0 bases, J by 8 bases, and the region joining them spans 5 bases. Via the germline V gene (reference sequence), CDR1 is LGHDT and CDR2 YNNKEL. The CDR3 starts with the cysteine, ends with the phenylalanine, and has 13 residues. Just the 39-base CDR3 DNA is kept, in frame starting at base 1. On this clone: The antigen it recognizes is unknown. No base-level quality is on record; no much larger clone is a single base apart.

The full study reports these points: The amount of clinical and demographic metadata varied by source and participant and was provided uncurated.

TCRbeta CDR3 regions were amplified from genomic DNA by means of the immunoSEQ Assay, a bias-controlled multiplex PCR. The original pipeline was this. The number of nucleated cells in each sample was estimated from the amplification of reference gene primers within the assay. To quantify the absolute abundance of each unique TCRbeta CDR3 rearrangement, sequence reads were collapsed and filtered. For each sample, productive Simpson clonality was calculated as the square root of Simpson's diversity index over productive rearrangements. TCRdb provides this immuneACCESS table in a form limited to in-frame rearrangements. Some clones are lacking; in checked studies, under half of them reflect an unresolved V gene, and why the rest are absent is not known. The DNA was the basis for D and trimming; V, J and clone size are from that table. Here the sample has about 240,000 clones; approximately 87% occur a single time. The ten most abundant clones make up 6.2% of the sample.

Whole blood was collected in K2EDTA tubes by collaborating institutions according to the institutions' own protocols. For TCRbeta analysis, collaborator samples were shipped as frozen whole blood, as isolated PBMCs, or as DNA extracted from either sample type. The sample taken for sequencing was peripheral blood. The sequence was obtained from a man between 60 and 70 years old with acute or convalescent COVID-19. The V gene is TRBV3-1 (or the pseudogene TRBV3-2) and the J gene is TRBJ1-6, with an unclear D gene assignment. The CDR3 protein: CASSQDGDSPLHF. The bases are TGTGCCAGCAGCCAAGATGGAGATTCACCCCTCCACTTT.